The 30 T cell receptor beta chains given below trace back to one sample, sequenced in a study of T cells in Graves' hyperthyroidism and ophthalmopathy. The source material, RNA transcripts, was used to amplify TCR beta CDR3 regions. TCR CDR3 underwent first-round RT-PCR with the HTBI primer set. TCRdb called the multiplex PCR reads again in MiXCR, with one record for every CDR3 protein. This table holds 700,000 to 950,000 distinct CDR3 sequences, around a third found once. The sample comprised blood. These receptors were taken from a woman in her forties with Graves' hyperthyroidism.

This clonotype was counted ten times or more. The rearrangement uses TRBV10-3 and TRBJ1-1; D uncertain. This CDR3 contains 12 residues. Trimming cost V 5 bases and J 1 base, with 5 bases left between them. Germline V lookup: CDR1 ENHRY, CDR2 SYGVKD. The CDR3 sequence is CAISTSNTEAFF. For the CDR3, the DNA is TGTGCCATCAGTACATCGAACACTGAAGCTTTCTTT.

In the case of this clonotype: Its ends do not fully match the called genes, so a read error is possible. J is TRBJ2-7 and V is TRBV7-9; no clear D. CDR1 is SEHNR and CDR2 is FQNEAQ in the germline V gene (reference sequence). The CDR3 spans 14 residues. The CDR3 nucleotides read TGTGCCAGCAGCCCAGGCAGAAGCTCCTACAAGCAGTACTTC. The encoded protein is CASSPGRSSYKQYF.

This clonotype showed up just once. The gene calls are TRBV6-2 or TRBV6-3 and TRBJ1-2; 7 bases fit TRBD1. CDR1 and CDR2 from the germline V gene are MNHEY and SVGEGT. The CDR3 runs 15 residues. Trimming cost V 5 bases and J 7 bases; bases outside gene matches: 13. CDR3 residues: CASSLTGQSPGGYTF. The CDR3 nucleotides are TGTGCCAGCAGTCTGACGGGACAGAGTCCTGGTGGCTACACCTTC.

The chain is built from TRBV3-1 and TRBJ1-6; D might be TRBD1 (5 bases). The germline V gene encodes CDR1 LGHDT and CDR2 YNNKEL (reference sequence). Deletions cut 4 bases from V and 7 bases from J, with 11 bases between. This CDR3 spans 14 amino acids. CDR3 coding DNA: TGTGCCAGCAGCCTTATAGGGGTAAATTCACCCCTCCACTTT. This gives the protein CASSLIGVNSPLHF.

On this clonotype: The germline gene is not matched at one end of the junction; a read error may be the cause. The chain links TRBV10-3 to TRBJ1-1; D is possibly TRBD1 (6 bases). Germline CDR1 is ENHRY and CDR2 is SYGVKD. The CDR3 runs 14 residues. The CDR3 region has the DNA TGTGCCAGCAGTCCCGTCGACAGGCGGGCTGAAGCTTTCTTT. The encoded protein is CASSPVDRRAEAFF.

In nucleotides, the CDR3 is TGTGCCAGCAGCGGAACAGGGACAGATACGCAGTATTTT. Protein: CASSGTGTDTQYF. The chain uses TRBV7-2 and TRBJ2-3; maybe TRBD1 (6 bases). The germline V gene encodes CDR1 SGHTA and CDR2 FQGNSA. V was shortened by 5 bases and J by 3 bases, with 9 bases between the two germline ends. The CDR3 contains 13 residues.

This clonotype was counted many times. The V call is TRBV20-1, the J call TRBJ1-1; D is perhaps TRBD1 (5 bases). The CDR3 is 14 residues long. From germline, CDR1 is DFQATT and CDR2 SNEGSKA (reference sequence). Trimming took 0 bases from V and 7 from J, leaving 15 bases between them. CDR3 loop: CSARDPFGTGEAFF. The CDR3 nucleotides are TGCAGTGCTAGAGATCCCTTTGGGACGGGTGAAGCTTTCTTT.

The chain uses TRBV10-3 and TRBJ1-5; the D gene is possibly TRBD1 (6 bases). This CDR3 is 14 amino acids long. Trimming stripped 2 bases from V and 10 bases from J, with 15 bases between. In germline, CDR1 is ENHRY, CDR2 SYGVKD. The DNA for the CDR3 is TGTGCCATCAGTGAGCCTAACAGGGCTCATCCCCAGCATTTT. Translating it yields CAISEPNRAHPQHF.

This clonotype was found a few times. This chain uses TRBV27 with TRBJ1-5; no reliable D call. The CDR3 is made up of 12 amino acids. The V end lost 3 bases, the J end lost 7 bases, and 7 bases lay between the germline ends. Germline V gene lookup returns CDR1 MNHEY and CDR2 SMNVEV (reference sequence). CDR3 sequence: CASSFLHQPQHF. In nucleotides, the CDR3 is TGTGCCAGCAGTTTCCTACACCAGCCCCAGCATTTT.

The chain recombines TRBV24-1 with TRBJ2-5; perhaps D is TRBD1 or TRBD2 (5 bases each). Deletions cut 1 base from V and 5 bases from J, with 13 bases between. This CDR3 contains 15 residues. CDR1 is KGHDR, CDR2 SFDVKD, per germline. CDR3 bases: TGTGCCACCAGTGATTTAGGGGTTTCGGGGGAGACCCAGTACTTC. Its translation is CATSDLGVSGETQYF.

This clonotype came up many times. The chain couples TRBV7-9 to TRBJ1-5, with D perhaps TRBD1 (6 bases). Germline loops: CDR1 SEHNR, CDR2 FQNEAQ (reference sequence). With 1 base removed from V and 5 bases from J, the gap between germline ends came to 12 bases. There are 15 residues in the CDR3. CDR3 residues: CASSLGLGGDQPQHF. The CDR3 nucleotides are TGTGCCAGCAGCTTAGGACTCGGGGGCGATCAGCCCCAGCATTTT.

Only a few counts were recorded for this clonotype. A read error is possible here, since a much larger clone lies one base away. As DNA, the CDR3 is TGTGCCAGCAATAGGGGGGGCCAAGAGACCCAGTACTTC. Encoded protein: CASNRGGQETQYF. The V and J genes are TRBV7-2 and TRBJ2-5, with a tentative D call TRBD2 (7 bases). The CDR3 sequence is 13 residues long. The germline V and J ends were trimmed by 7 bases and 1 base, with 10 bases remaining between them. The germline V gene has CDR1 SGHTA and CDR2 FQGNSA.

This sequence joins TRBV9 and TRBJ1-4; possible D gene TRBD1, 6 bases. This CDR3 is 15 amino acids long. Germline V gene data show CDR1 as SGDLS and CDR2 as YYNGEE. The V and J ends lost 6 bases and 4 bases respectively, with 16 bases between them. The CDR3 DNA reads TGTGCCAGCACACTGAGACAGGAGTATAATGAAAAACTGTTTTTT. Encoded protein: CASTLRQEYNEKLFF.

On this clonotype itself: A much larger clone lies a single base off, so this may be a read error. The chain is built from TRBV7-9 and TRBJ2-5; D gene uncertain. In germline, CDR1 is SEHNR, CDR2 FQNEAQ (reference sequence). CDR3 size: 13 residues. Trimming pared 1 base from V and 4 bases from J, leaving 7 bases between. The CDR3 here is CASSLVWGETQYF. The CDR3, as DNA: TGTGCCAGCAGCTTAGTTTGGGGAGAGACCCAGTACTTC.

The chain has TRBV29-1 and TRBJ1-3; TRBD1 is a possible D gene (5 bases). V lost 8 bases and J 0 bases, leaving 11 bases between the germline ends. The CDR3 is 13 residues long. In germline, CDR1 is SQVTM, CDR2 ANQGSEA. The CDR3 DNA sequence: TGCAGCTCACCGACAGACTCTGGAAACACCATATATTTT. Translation gives CSSPTDSGNTIYF.

In its sample, this clonotype was seen a few times. The rearrangement uses TRBV7-9 and TRBJ2-7, with 7 bases matching TRBD2. This CDR3 region has 16 residues. V dropped 5 bases and J dropped 2; count of bases not matched to a gene: 12. Germline CDR1 SEHNR, CDR2 FQNEAQ (reference sequence). This CDR3 is CASSPSGTKKTYEQYF. Here the CDR3 DNA reads TGTGCCAGCAGCCCCTCGGGGACTAAAAAGACCTACGAGCAGTACTTC.

The table lists this clonotype with many counts. The chain employs TRBV2 and TRBJ2-5, with 7 bases aligning to TRBD2. This CDR3 has 14 amino acids. Trimming cost V 6 bases and J 10 bases; bases outside gene matches: 14. Germline lookup yields CDR1 SNHLY and CDR2 FYNNEI. CDR3 DNA sequence: TGTGCCAGCAGCGATAAAACTAGGGGAGGGGACCAGTACTTC. Its translation: CASSDKTRGGDQYF. Full variable domain (rest looked up from reference TRBV2 and TRBJ2-5): EPEVTQTPSHQVTQMGQEVILRCVPISNHLYFYWYRQILGQKVEFLVSFYNNEISEKSEIFDDQFSVERPDGSNFTLKIRSTKLEDSAMYFCASSDKTRGGDQYFGPGTRLLVL.

The chain is built from TRBV20-1 and TRBJ1-1; D is uncertain. Germline V lookup: CDR1 DFQATT, CDR2 SNEGSKA (reference sequence). Trimming cost V 1 base and J 4 bases, with 28 bases left between them. The CDR3 sequence is 19 residues long. In DNA form, the CDR3 reads TGCAGTGCTAGAGTAGGAGGGATCCCTTCTGACATAAGGGTCACTGAAGCTTTCTTT. It translates to CSARVGGIPSDIRVTEAFF.

A remark on this clonotype: A junction end diverges from the germline sequence, so it may reflect a read error. J is TRBJ2-1 and V is TRBV5-1; unclear D gene. In germline, CDR1 is SGHRS, CDR2 YFSETQ. CDR3 size: 16 residues. CDR3 in amino acids: CASSLGTISSYNEQFF. In DNA form, the CDR3 reads TGCGCCAGCAGTTTGGGTACCATCAGCTCCTACAATGAGCAGTTCTTC.

The CDR3 DNA reads as TGTGCCACCAGTGGGGGGTTCACGGACTACACCTTC. This encodes CATSGGFTDYTF. This chain links TRBV24-1 with TRBJ1-2; D may be TRBD1 (5 bases). In germline, CDR1 is KGHDR, CDR2 SFDVKD. The CDR3 has 12 amino acids. The V end was cut by 5 bases, the J end by 10 bases, with 13 bases between.

This clonotype has more than one count but fewer than ten. The chain employs TRBV6-6 and TRBJ2-7; D uncertain. Germline values: CDR1 MNHNY, CDR2 SVGAGI (reference sequence). This CDR3 region has 15 residues. Trimming pared 5 bases from V and 0 bases from J, leaving 14 bases between. The CDR3: CASSEVGYNSYEQYF. The CDR3 DNA sequence: TGTGCCAGCAGTGAAGTCGGTTACAACTCCTACGAGCAGTACTTC.

The chain couples TRBV7-3 to TRBJ2-6, with TRBD1 matching 7 bases. V lost 8 bases and J lost 4; bases outside the gene matches: 11. The CDR3 has 16 amino acids. The V gene's germline CDR1 is SGHTA and CDR2 FQGTGA. CDR3 DNA sequence: TGTGCCAGCCACGATTCAACAGGGGTAGGGGCCAACGTCCTGACTTTC. It codes for CASHDSTGVGANVLTF.

This clonotype was seen repeatedly, ten times or more. The CDR3 protein is CAIRPGTGAEAFF. CDR3 sequence (DNA): TGTGCCATCAGACCCGGGACAGGGGCTGAAGCTTTCTTT. The J gene is TRBJ1-1, the V gene TRBV10-3, with TRBD1 matching 10 bases. The germline gives CDR1 ENHRY, CDR2 SYGVKD. The CDR3 loop spans 13 amino acids. The V gene end was trimmed by 6 bases and the J gene end by 6 bases; junction bases not matched to a gene: 4.

This clonotype was counted a few times. V gene TRBV6-2 or TRBV6-3 combines with J gene TRBJ1-2; the match to TRBD1 covers 10 bases. The CDR3 totals 14 residues. The germline V gene has CDR1 MNHEY and CDR2 SVGEGT. Trimming removed 5 bases from V and 3 bases from J; junction bases left unmatched: 3. DNA of the CDR3: TGTGCCAGCAGTGACGGGACAGGGGACTATGGCTACACCTTC. Amino acids: CASSDGTGDYGYTF.

This clonotype was seen ten or more times. The chain links TRBV14 to TRBJ1-1; D gene unclear. Germline loops: CDR1 SGHDN, CDR2 FVKESK. Deletions cut 1 base from V and 1 base from J, with 4 bases between. There are 13 residues in the CDR3. The CDR3 sequence: CASSQGGNTEAFF. The CDR3 nucleotides are TGTGCCAGCAGCCAAGGAGGGAACACTGAAGCTTTCTTT.

DNA for the CDR3: TGTGCCATCAGTGAGCGCAGGGAGTACGAGCAGTACTTC. It encodes CAISERREYEQYF. The rearrangement joins TRBV10-3 to TRBJ2-7; tentatively, D is TRBD1 or TRBD2 (5 bases each). Trimming pared 2 bases from V and 4 bases from J, leaving 9 bases between. Germline-derived CDR1 and CDR2 are ENHRY and SYGVKD. The CDR3 extends over 13 amino acids.

The chain combines TRBV24-1 with TRBJ2-7; no clear D. The DNA end is more similar to TRBJ2-5, so the J call may be wrong. The CDR3 extends over 13 amino acids. In germline, CDR1 is KGHDR, CDR2 SFDVKD. The CDR3 nucleotides read TGTGCCACCAGAGCGCGGATGGGGGAGACCCAGTACTTC. Protein sequence: CATRARMGETQYF.

This clonotype was seen only a few times. CDR3 DNA: TGCGCCAGCAGCCAGACCAGGGGAAAACAAGAGACCCAGTACTTC. It encodes CASSQTRGKQETQYF. The chain combines TRBV4-3 with TRBJ2-5, with D tentatively TRBD1 (6 bases). The germline gives CDR1 LGHNA, CDR2 YSLEER. Deletions cut 3 bases from V and 2 bases from J, with 13 bases between. This CDR3 is 15 amino acids long.

The chain has TRBV6-6 and TRBJ1-5, with D tentatively TRBD1 (5 bases). With 5 bases removed from V and 0 bases from J, the gap between germline ends came to 23 bases. Germline V gives CDR1 MNHNY, CDR2 SVGAGI (reference sequence). The CDR3 has 19 residues. CDR3 DNA: TGTGCCAGCAGTGAAGCAGGGAGGAGGGTGACATATAGCAATCAGCCCCAGCATTTT. Translation: CASSEAGRRVTYSNQPQHF.

About this clonotype itself: This clone may be a read error of a much larger clone one base away. The chain is built from TRBV14 and TRBJ2-5; D not certain. This CDR3 spans 15 amino acids. Between the trimmed V and J ends, which lost 2 bases and 7 bases, there was a span of 17 bases. Germline CDR1 is SGHDN and CDR2 is FVKESK. CDR3 protein: CASSQQAVGRGTQYF. The CDR3 DNA reads TGTGCCAGCAGCCAACAGGCGGTCGGGCGAGGGACCCAGTACTTC. The complete variable domain, with remaining parts taken from reference TRBV14 and TRBJ2-5, reads EAGVTQFPSHSVIEKGQTVTLRCDPISGHDNLYWYRRVMGKEIKFLLHFVKESKQDESGMPNNRFLAERTGGTYSTLKVQPAELEDSGVYFCASSQQAVGRGTQYFGPGTRLLVL.